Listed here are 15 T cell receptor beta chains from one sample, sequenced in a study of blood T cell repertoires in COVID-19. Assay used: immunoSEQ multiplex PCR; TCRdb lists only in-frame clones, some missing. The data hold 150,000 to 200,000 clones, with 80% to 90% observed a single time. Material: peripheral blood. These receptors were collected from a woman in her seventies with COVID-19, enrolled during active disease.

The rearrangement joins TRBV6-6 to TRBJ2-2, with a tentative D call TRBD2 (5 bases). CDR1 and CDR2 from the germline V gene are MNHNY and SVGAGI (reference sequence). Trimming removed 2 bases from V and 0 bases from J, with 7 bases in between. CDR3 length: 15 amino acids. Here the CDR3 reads CASSYGSANTGELFF. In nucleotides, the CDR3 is TGTGCCAGCAGTTACGGGAGCGCGAACACCGGGGAGCTGTTTTTT.

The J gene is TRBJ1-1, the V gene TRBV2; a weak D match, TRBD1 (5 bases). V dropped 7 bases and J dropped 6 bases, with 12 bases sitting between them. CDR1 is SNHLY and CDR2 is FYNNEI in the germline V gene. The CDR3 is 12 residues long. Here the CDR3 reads CASIWEGSEAFF. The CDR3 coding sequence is TGTGCCAGCATCTGGGAGGGGTCTGAAGCTTTCTTT.

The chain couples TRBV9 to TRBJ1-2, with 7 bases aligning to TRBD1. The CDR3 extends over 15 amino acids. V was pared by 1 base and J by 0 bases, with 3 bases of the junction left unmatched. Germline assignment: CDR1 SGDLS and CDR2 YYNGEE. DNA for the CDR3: TGTGCCAGCAGCGTACCGGGACAGCCTAACTATGGCTACACCTTC. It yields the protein CASSVPGQPNYGYTF.

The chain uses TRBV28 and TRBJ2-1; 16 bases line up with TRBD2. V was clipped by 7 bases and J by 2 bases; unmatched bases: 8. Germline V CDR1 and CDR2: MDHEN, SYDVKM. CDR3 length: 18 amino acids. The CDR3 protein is CASKPGLAGGPAYNEQFF. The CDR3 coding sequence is TGTGCCAGCAAGCCGGGACTAGCGGGAGGGCCTGCCTACAATGAGCAGTTCTTC.

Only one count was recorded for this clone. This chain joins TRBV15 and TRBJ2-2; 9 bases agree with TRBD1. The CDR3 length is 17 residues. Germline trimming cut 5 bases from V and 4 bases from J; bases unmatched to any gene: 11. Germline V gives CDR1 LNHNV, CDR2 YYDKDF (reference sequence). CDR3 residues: CATSPPQGQGATGELFF. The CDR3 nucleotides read TGTGCCACCAGCCCTCCCCAGGGACAGGGCGCCACCGGGGAGCTGTTTTTT.

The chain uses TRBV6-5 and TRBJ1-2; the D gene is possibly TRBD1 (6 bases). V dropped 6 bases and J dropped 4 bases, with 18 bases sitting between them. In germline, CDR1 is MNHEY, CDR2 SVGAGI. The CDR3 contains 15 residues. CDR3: CASSGGQGLSYGYTF. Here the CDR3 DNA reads TGTGCCAGCAGCGGTGGGCAGGGGCTATCCTATGGCTACACCTTC.

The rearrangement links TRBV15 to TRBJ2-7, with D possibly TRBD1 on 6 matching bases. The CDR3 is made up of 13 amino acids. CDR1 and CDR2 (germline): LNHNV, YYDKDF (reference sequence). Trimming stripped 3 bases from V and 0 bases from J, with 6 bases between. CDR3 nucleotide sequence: TGTGCCACCAGCAGGGACAGCTCCTACGAGCAGTACTTC. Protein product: CATSRDSSYEQYF.

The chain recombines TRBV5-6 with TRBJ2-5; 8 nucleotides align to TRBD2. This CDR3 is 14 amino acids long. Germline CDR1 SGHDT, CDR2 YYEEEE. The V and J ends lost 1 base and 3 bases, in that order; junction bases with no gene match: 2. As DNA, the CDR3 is TGTGCCAGCAGCTTGTACGGGAGGGAAGAGACCCAGTACTTC. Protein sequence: CASSLYGREETQYF.

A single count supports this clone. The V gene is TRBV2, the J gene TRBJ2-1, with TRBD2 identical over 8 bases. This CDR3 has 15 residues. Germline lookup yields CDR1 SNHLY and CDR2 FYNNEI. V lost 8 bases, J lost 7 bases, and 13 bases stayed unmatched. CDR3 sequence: CASGSLAGANNEQFF. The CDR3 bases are TGTGCCAGCGGCTCCCTAGCGGGCGCCAATAATGAGCAGTTCTTC.

The CDR3 spells CSASTGFSYEQYF. As DNA, the CDR3 is TGCAGTGCTAGTACCGGGTTCTCCTACGAGCAGTACTTC. The chain links TRBV20-1 to TRBJ2-7; D remains unclear. The CDR3 runs to 13 residues. The V end was cut by 3 bases, the J end by 0 bases, with 9 bases between. Germline lookup yields CDR1 DFQATT and CDR2 SNEGSKA (reference sequence).

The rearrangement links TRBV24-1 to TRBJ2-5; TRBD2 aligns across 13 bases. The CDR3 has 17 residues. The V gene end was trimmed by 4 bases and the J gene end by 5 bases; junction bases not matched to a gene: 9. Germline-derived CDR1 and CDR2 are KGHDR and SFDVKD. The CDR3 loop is CATSDSTSGRALETQYF. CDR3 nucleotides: TGTGCCACCAGTGACTCTACTAGCGGGAGGGCCTTGGAGACCCAGTACTTC.

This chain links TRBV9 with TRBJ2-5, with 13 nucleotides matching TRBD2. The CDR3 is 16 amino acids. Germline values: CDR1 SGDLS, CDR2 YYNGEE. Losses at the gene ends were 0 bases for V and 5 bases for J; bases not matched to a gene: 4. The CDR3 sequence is CASSVDGTSGEETQYF. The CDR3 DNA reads TGTGCCAGCAGCGTAGATGGGACTAGCGGGGAGGAGACCCAGTACTTC.

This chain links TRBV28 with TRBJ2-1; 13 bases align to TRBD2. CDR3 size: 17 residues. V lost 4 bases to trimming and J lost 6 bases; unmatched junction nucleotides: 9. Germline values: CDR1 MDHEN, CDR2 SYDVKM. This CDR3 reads CASSSRLAGGWPNEQFF. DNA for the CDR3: TGTGCCAGCAGTTCCCGACTAGCGGGGGGTTGGCCCAATGAGCAGTTCTTC.

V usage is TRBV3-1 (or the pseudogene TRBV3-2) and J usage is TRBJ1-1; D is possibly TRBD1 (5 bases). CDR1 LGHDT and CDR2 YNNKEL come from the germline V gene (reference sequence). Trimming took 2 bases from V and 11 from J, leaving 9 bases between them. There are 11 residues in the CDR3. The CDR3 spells CASSQQGSAFF. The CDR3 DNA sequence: TGTGCCAGCAGCCAACAGGGATCGGCTTTCTTT.

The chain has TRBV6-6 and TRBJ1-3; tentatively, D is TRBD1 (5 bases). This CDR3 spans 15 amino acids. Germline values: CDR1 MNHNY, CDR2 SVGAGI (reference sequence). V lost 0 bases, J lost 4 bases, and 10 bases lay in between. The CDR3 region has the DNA TGTGCCAGCAGTTACTCGACAGATCTCGGAAACACCATATATTTT. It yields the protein CASSYSTDLGNTIYF.